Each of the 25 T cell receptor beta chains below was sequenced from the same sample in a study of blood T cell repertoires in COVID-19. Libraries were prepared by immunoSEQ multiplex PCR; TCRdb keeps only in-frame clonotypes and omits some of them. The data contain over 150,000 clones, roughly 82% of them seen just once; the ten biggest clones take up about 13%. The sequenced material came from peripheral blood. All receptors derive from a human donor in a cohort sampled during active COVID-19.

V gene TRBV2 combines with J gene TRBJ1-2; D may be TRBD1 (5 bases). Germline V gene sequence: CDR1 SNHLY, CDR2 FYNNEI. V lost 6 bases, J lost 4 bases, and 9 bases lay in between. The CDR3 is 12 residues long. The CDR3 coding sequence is TGTGCCAGCAGGATCGACAGCTATGGCTACACCTTC. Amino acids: CASRIDSYGYTF.

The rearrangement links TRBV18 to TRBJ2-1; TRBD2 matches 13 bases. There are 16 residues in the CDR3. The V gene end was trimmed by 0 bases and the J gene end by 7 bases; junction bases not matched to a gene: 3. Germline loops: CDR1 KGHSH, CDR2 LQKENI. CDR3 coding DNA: TGTGCCAGCTCACCACCGGGACTAGCGGGAAATAATGAGCAGTTCTTC. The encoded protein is CASSPPGLAGNNEQFF.

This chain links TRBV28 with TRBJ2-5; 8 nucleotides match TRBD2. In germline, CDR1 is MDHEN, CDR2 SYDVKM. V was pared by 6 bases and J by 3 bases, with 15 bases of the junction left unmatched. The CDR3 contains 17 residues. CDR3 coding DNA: TGTGCCAGCAGCCAACTAGAGGTAGCGGGATTGGAAGAGACCCAGTACTTC. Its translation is CASSQLEVAGLEETQYF.

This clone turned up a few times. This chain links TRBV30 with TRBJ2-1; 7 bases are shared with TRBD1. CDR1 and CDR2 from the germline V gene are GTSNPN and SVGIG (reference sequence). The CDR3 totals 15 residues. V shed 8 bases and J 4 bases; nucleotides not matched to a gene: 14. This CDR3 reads CANWNPRQGYNEQFF. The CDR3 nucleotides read TGTGCCAATTGGAATCCGAGACAGGGTTACAATGAGCAGTTCTTC.

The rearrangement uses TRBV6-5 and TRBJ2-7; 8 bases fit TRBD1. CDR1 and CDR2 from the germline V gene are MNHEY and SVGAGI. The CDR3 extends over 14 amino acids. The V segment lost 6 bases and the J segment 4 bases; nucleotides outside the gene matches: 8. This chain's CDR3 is CASRGTGRGYEQYF. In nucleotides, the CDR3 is TGTGCCAGCAGAGGGACAGGAAGAGGGTACGAGCAGTACTTC.

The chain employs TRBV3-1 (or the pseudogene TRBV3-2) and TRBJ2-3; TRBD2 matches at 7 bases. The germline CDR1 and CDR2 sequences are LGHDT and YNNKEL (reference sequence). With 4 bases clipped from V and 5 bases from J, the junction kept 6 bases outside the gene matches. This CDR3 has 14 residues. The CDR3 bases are TGTGCCAGCAGCCGCGGTGGCGGGGGAGATACGCAGTATTTT. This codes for CASSRGGGGDTQYF.

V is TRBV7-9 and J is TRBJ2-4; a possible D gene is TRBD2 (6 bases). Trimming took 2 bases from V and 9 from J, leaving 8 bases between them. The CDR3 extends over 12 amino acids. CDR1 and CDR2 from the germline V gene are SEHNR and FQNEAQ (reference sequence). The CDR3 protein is CASSLRGGIQYF. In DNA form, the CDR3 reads TGTGCCAGCAGCTTACGGGGAGGCATTCAGTACTTC. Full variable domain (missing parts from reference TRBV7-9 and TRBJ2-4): DTGVSQNPRHKITKRGQNVTFRCDPISEHNRLYWYRQTLGQGPEFLTYFQNEAQLEKSRLLSDRFSAERPKGSFSTLEIQRTEQGDSAMYLCASSLRGGIQYFGAGTRLSVL.

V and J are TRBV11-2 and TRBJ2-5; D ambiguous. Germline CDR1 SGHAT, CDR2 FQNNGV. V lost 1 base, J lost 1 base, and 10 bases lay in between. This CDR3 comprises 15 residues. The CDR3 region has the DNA TGTGCCAGCAGCTTAGTCGGCAGGATCCAAGAGACCCAGTACTTC. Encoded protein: CASSLVGRIQETQYF.

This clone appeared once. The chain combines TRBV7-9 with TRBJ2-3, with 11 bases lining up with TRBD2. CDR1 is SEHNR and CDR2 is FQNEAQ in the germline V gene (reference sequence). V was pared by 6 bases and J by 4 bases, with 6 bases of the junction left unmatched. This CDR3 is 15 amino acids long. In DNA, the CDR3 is TGTGCCAGCAGTTATACTAGCGGGAGACCAGATACGCAGTATTTT. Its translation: CASSYTSGRPDTQYF.

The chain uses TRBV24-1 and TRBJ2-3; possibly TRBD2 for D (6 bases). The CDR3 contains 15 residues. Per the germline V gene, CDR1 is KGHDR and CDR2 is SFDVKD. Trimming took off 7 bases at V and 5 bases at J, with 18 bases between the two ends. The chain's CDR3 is CATRENGRGEDTQYF. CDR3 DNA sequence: TGTGCCACCAGGGAGAACGGGAGAGGGGAAGATACGCAGTATTTT.

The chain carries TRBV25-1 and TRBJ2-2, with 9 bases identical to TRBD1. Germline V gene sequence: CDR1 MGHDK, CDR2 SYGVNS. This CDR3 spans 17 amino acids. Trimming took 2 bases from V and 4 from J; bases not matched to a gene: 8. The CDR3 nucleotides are TGTGCCAGCAGTGAAGAGGTTAGACAGGGGGGCACCGGGGAGCTGTTTTTT. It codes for CASSEEVRQGGTGELFF.

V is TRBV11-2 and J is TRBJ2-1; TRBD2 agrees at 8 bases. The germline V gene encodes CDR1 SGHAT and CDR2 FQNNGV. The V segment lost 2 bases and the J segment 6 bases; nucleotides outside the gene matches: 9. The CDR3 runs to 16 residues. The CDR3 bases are TGTGCCAGCAGCTTAACTCGAACTAGCGGAGCCAATGAGCAGTTCTTC. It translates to CASSLTRTSGANEQFF.

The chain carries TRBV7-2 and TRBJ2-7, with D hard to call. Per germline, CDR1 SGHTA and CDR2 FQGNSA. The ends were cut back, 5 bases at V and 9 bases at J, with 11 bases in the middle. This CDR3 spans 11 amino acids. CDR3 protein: CASSPGRGQYF. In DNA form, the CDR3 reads TGTGCCAGCAGCCCCGGCCGAGGGCAGTACTTC.

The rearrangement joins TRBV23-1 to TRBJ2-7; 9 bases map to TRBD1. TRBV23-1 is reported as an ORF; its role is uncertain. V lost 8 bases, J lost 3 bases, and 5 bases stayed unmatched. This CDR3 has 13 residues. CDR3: CASSRDRVYEQYF. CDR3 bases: TGCGCCAGCTCCCGGGACAGGGTCTACGAGCAGTACTTC.

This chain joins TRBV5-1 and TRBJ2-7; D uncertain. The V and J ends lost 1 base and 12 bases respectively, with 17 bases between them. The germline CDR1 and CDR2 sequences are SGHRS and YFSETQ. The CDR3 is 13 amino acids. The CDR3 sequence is CASSLTVTDPRYF. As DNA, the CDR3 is TGCGCCAGCAGCTTGACAGTGACCGACCCGCGGTACTTC.

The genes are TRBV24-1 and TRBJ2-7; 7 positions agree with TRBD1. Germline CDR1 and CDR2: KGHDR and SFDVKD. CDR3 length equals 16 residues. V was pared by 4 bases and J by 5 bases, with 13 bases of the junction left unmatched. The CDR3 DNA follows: TGTGCCACCAGTGAAAATAGACAGGGAAAGTGGCACGAGCAGTACTTC. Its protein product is CATSENRQGKWHEQYF.

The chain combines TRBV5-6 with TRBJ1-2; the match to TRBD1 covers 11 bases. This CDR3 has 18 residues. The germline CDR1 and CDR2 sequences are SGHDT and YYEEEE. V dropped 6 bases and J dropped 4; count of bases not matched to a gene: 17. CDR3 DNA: TGTGCCAGCACCATGTTGGGACAGGGGGAGCACAGCCTCTATGGCTACACCTTC. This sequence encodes CASTMLGQGEHSLYGYTF.

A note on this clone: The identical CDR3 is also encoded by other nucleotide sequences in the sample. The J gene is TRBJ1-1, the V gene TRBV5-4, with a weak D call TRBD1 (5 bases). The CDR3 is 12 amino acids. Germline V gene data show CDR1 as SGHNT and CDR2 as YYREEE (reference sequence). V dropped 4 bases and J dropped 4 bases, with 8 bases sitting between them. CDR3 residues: CASSDGGTEAFF. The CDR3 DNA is TGTGCCAGCAGCGACGGGGGCACTGAAGCTTTCTTT.

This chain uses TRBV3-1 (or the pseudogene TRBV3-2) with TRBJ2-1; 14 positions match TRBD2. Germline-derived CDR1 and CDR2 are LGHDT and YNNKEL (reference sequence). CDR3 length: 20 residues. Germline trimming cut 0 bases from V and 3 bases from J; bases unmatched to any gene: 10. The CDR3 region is CASSQDFPGLAGEFYNEQFF. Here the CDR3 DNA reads TGTGCCAGCAGCCAAGACTTCCCGGGACTAGCGGGAGAGTTCTACAATGAGCAGTTCTTC.

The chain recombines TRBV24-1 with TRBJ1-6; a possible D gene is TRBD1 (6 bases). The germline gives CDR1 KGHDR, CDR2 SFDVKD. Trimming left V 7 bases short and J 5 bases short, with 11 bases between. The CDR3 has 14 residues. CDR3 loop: CATSSGHNNSPLHF. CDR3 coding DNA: TGTGCCACCAGCTCGGGACATAATAATTCACCCCTCCACTTT.

This CDR3 is CASGLEAGVQNIQYF. CDR3 DNA sequence: TGTGCTAGTGGTTTGGAGGCAGGGGTCCAAAACATTCAGTACTTC. This sequence joins TRBV12-5 and TRBJ2-4, with D perhaps matching TRBD1 (6 bases). Trimming removed 1 base from V and 5 bases from J, with 12 bases in between. The germline CDR1 and CDR2 sequences are LGHNT and FRNRAP. The CDR3 has 15 residues.

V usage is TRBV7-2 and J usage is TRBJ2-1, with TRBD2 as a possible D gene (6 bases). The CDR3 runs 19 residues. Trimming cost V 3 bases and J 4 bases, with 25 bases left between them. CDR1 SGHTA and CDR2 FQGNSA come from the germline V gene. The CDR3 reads CASSLGEIGPTGRYNEQFF. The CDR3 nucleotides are TGTGCCAGCAGCTTGGGAGAGATCGGGCCCACTGGGAGGTACAATGAGCAGTTCTTC.

This chain's CDR3 is CASSYRQRSGANVLTF. The CDR3 DNA reads TGTGCCAGCAGCTACCGACAGCGCTCTGGGGCCAACGTCCTGACTTTC. The chain links TRBV11-2 to TRBJ2-6; D may be TRBD1 (5 bases). Trimming shortened V by 4 bases and J by 0 bases, and 10 bases separated the two germline ends. The CDR3 has 16 amino acids. Germline V gene sequence: CDR1 SGHAT, CDR2 FQNNGV.

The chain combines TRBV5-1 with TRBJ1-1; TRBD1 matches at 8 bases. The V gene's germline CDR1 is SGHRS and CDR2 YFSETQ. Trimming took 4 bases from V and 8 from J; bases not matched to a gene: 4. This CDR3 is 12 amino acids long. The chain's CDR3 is CASSPGQGEAFF. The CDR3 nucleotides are TGCGCCAGCAGCCCTGGACAGGGCGAAGCTTTCTTT. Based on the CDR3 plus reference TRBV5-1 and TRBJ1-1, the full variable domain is KAGVTQTPRYLIKTRGQQVTLSCSPISGHRSVSWYQQTPGQGLQFLFEYFSETQRNKGNFPGRFSGRQFSNSRSEMNVSTLELGDSALYLCASSPGQGEAFFGQGTRLTVV.

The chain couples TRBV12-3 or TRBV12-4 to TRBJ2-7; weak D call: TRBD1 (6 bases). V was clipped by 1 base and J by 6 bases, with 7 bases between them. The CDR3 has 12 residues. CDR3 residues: CASSLVGGEQYF. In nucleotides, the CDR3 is TGTGCCAGCAGTTTAGTAGGGGGCGAGCAGTACTTC.